This passage covers 5 T cell receptor beta chains from one sample sequenced in a study of shared clonotypes between healthy human individuals. Here immunoSEQ multiplex PCR was the method, and the copy in TCRdb shows in-frame clones only, minus some. The repertoire holds some 2,400,000 clones, with about 94% as singletons. Sequenced: naive CD4+ T cells sorted from blood. Subset: CD45RA+ positively selected. The receptor source for this set is a man aged 18 to 30 in good health.

The CDR3 sequence is CAISDTLGSPYEQYF. The CDR3 DNA reads as TGTGCCATCAGTGATACCCTAGGGTCCCCCTACGAGCAGTACTTC. This chain connects TRBV10-3 to TRBJ2-7; D not resolved. V shed 3 bases and J shed 2 bases, with 14 bases lying between them. The CDR3 covers 15 residues. In germline, CDR1 is ENHRY, CDR2 SYGVKD.

The chain has TRBV7-2 and TRBJ2-2, with TRBD2 matching 8 bases. Germline CDR1 reads SGHTA; CDR2 reads FQGNSA. The CDR3 spans 16 residues. The junction had 13 bases not matched to a gene; V was cut back by 5 bases and J by 8 bases. The chain's CDR3 is CASSPTPAGVIGELFF. As DNA, the CDR3 is TGTGCCAGCAGCCCGACTCCAGCGGGGGTTATAGGGGAGCTGTTTTTT.

This chain's CDR3 is CASSPSGTSVSYEQYF. The CDR3 coding sequence is TGTGCCAGCAGCCCCTCCGGGACTAGCGTCTCCTACGAGCAGTACTTC. The chain joins TRBV9 to TRBJ2-7; TRBD2 aligns across 10 bases. The V and J ends lost 4 bases and 0 bases, in that order; junction bases with no gene match: 7. CDR1 is SGDLS and CDR2 is YYNGEE in the germline V gene. This CDR3 comprises 16 residues.

The CDR3 protein is CAWSIGVEQYF. For the CDR3, the DNA is TGTGCCTGGAGTATCGGCGTAGAGCAGTACTTC. The chain links TRBV30 to TRBJ2-7; no reliable D call. CDR1 is GTSNPN, CDR2 SVGIG, per germline (reference sequence). This CDR3 spans 11 amino acids. V was trimmed by 2 bases and J by 7 bases, leaving 9 bases between them.

The rearrangement joins TRBV10-3 to TRBJ2-1, with 10 bases aligning to TRBD2. V gave up 6 bases and J gave up 7 bases; unmatched junction bases: 9. Germline V gives CDR1 ENHRY, CDR2 SYGVKD. CDR3 length equals 15 residues. The CDR3 bases are TGTGCCATCAGGGCTAGCGGGGGAAGAGTAAATGAGCAGTTCTTC. Amino acids: CAIRASGGRVNEQFF.